The T cell receptor (beta chain) under discussion was sequenced for a study of cytomegalovirus exposure and HLA in healthy donors. Across the study: An early data release held tens of millions of unique TCRs from HLA-typed donors.

PCR primers comprised 60 Vbeta and 13 Jbeta primers. Data came from immunoSEQ multiplex PCR; TCRdb stores just in-frame clones and leaves some out. The profile covers about 82,000 clones, with 70% to 80% appearing a single time and about an eighth taken by the ten largest. The germline V gene encodes CDR1 SGHTA and CDR2 FQGNSA. V was clipped by 4 bases and J by 3 bases, with 12 bases between them. The length of the CDR3 is 14 residues. This TCR was recovered from a human donor in good health. The sequenced material came from PBMCs. This chain connects TRBV7-2 to TRBJ1-2; D is undetermined. This CDR3 reads CASSSRGGDYGYTF. The DNA of the CDR3 is TGTGCCAGCAGCTCCCGCGGAGGCGACTATGGCTACACCTTC.